This T cell receptor beta chain was recovered during a study of blood T cells in healthy people across ages. Study-wide findings and caveats: Compared with aged donors, long-lived donors showed fewer expanded clones, suggesting selection.

A second roughly 6 to 11 cycle PCR used barcoded and J-beta primers. A 12-random-nucleotide template-switch adaptor tagged each cDNA molecule. TCRdb re-analysed the 5' RACE reads in MiXCR, keeping a single row per CDR3 protein. The sample contains 760,000 or so distinct CDR3 sequences, 25% of which appear only once. Germline CDR1 KGHDR, CDR2 SFDVKD. CDR3 length equals 13 residues. V shed 3 bases and J shed 0 bases, with 3 bases lying between them. This clonotype was seen a handful of times. Its antigen is not identified. Per-sample PBMC isolation yielded at least 6.5 million cells. These data were also reused for a study on T cells of mothers and their children.

V usage is TRBV24-1 and J usage is TRBJ2-3; D not certain. What was sequenced was blood. This sequence was found in a boy between 5 and 17 years old in good health. The CDR3 sequence is CATSDPSTDTQYF. CDR3 in DNA: TGTGCCACCAGTGATCCGAGCACAGATACGCAGTATTTT.